The 21 T cell receptor beta chains presented below share a single source sample, sequenced in a study of blood T cell repertoires in COVID-19. Assay: immunoSEQ multiplex PCR; the TCRdb copy retains only in-frame clones and omits some. The sample holds more than 150,000 clones; 70% to 85% are singletons and the top ten take approximately 9.4%. The sequenced sample consisted of peripheral blood. Source of these receptors: a woman aged 45 to 65 with acute or convalescent COVID-19.

J is TRBJ2-1 and V is TRBV7-3; TRBD2 matches at 9 bases. The CDR3 totals 15 residues. Germline V gene lookup returns CDR1 SGHTA and CDR2 FQGTGA. The V gene end was trimmed by 5 bases and the J gene end by 3 bases; junction bases not matched to a gene: 5. The CDR3 loop reads CASSLGTSSYNEQFF. CDR3 DNA: TGTGCCAGCAGCCTGGGGACTAGCAGCTACAATGAGCAGTTCTTC.

This chain uses TRBV28 with TRBJ1-3; 9 bases map to TRBD1. The V and J ends lost 7 bases and 2 bases, in that order; junction bases with no gene match: 6. The CDR3 loop spans 15 amino acids. Germline V gives CDR1 MDHEN, CDR2 SYDVKM. The CDR3 is CASTGQGFTGNTIYF. DNA of the CDR3: TGTGCCAGCACCGGACAGGGGTTCACTGGAAACACCATATATTTT.

The chain carries TRBV5-1 and TRBJ2-7; possible D gene TRBD1, 6 bases. Germline CDR1 SGHRS, CDR2 YFSETQ. The CDR3 length is 14 residues. V was clipped by 1 base and J by 3 bases, with 11 bases between them. The CDR3 loop reads CASSLSGEGYEQYF. In DNA form, the CDR3 reads TGCGCCAGCAGCTTGTCAGGGGAAGGCTACGAGCAGTACTTC.

The CDR3 protein is CASSPGTGDGPQHF. In DNA form, the CDR3 reads TGCGCCAGCAGCCCCGGGACGGGAGATGGGCCCCAGCATTTT. V is TRBV5-1 and J is TRBJ1-5; D may be TRBD1 (5 bases). V was trimmed by 4 bases and J by 9 bases, leaving 17 bases between them. The CDR3 is made up of 14 amino acids. Germline loops: CDR1 SGHRS, CDR2 YFSETQ.

This rearrangement joins TRBV6-5 to TRBJ1-2, with TRBD1 identical over 11 bases. CDR1 is MNHEY, CDR2 SVGAGI, per germline. V was clipped by 6 bases and J by 8 bases; unmatched bases: 5. CDR3 size: 13 residues. Here the CDR3 reads CASRSDRGRGYTF. The CDR3 DNA reads TGTGCCAGCAGATCGGACAGGGGGCGAGGCTACACCTTC.

The chain has TRBV18 and TRBJ2-7; D may be TRBD2 (6 bases). The CDR3 is 15 amino acids. Between the trimmed V and J ends, which lost 3 bases and 5 bases, there was a span of 17 bases. Germline V gene lookup returns CDR1 KGHSH and CDR2 LQKENI. In DNA, the CDR3 is TGTGCCAGCTCACCCGTACGGGAGTTGGTAAACGAGCAGTACTTC. This gives the protein CASSPVRELVNEQYF. Filled out from reference TRBV18 and TRBJ2-7, the complete variable domain reads NAGVMQNPRHLVRRRGQEARLRCSPMKGHSHVYWYRQLPEEGLKFMVYLQKENIIDESGMPKERFSAEFPKEGPSILRIQQVVRGDSAAYFCASSPVRELVNEQYFGPGTRLTVT.

This clone was seen only once. The rearrangement joins TRBV14 to TRBJ2-7; D unclear. Germline CDR1 reads SGHDN; CDR2 reads FVKESK. This CDR3 is 10 amino acids long. Trimming pared 8 bases from V and 7 bases from J, leaving 9 bases between. CDR3 in amino acids: CASGHLEQYF. The CDR3 region has the DNA TGTGCCAGCGGTCACTTGGAGCAGTACTTC.

The chain has TRBV3-1 (or the pseudogene TRBV3-2) and TRBJ2-7; no clear D. Germline V gene sequence: CDR1 LGHDT, CDR2 YNNKEL (reference sequence). This CDR3 has 13 residues. V shed 4 bases and J shed 3 bases, with 10 bases lying between them. The CDR3 nucleotides are TGTGCCAGCAGCCTAACTCCTAACTACGAGCAGTACTTC. This sequence encodes CASSLTPNYEQYF.

The chain couples TRBV2 to TRBJ1-4, with D possibly TRBD1 on 6 matching bases. Per germline, CDR1 SNHLY and CDR2 FYNNEI. The CDR3 length is 14 residues. V was trimmed by 7 bases and J by 4 bases, leaving 13 bases between them. CDR3 sequence (DNA): TGTGCCAGCAACTCCAGGGGATTTAATGAAAAACTGTTTTTT. This translates into CASNSRGFNEKLFF. The full variable domain, completed using reference TRBV2 and TRBJ1-4, is EPEVTQTPSHQVTQMGQEVILRCVPISNHLYFYWYRQILGQKVEFLVSFYNNEISEKSEIFDDQFSVERPDGSNFTLKIRSTKLEDSAMYFCASNSRGFNEKLFFGSGTQLSVL.

This clone has a handful of counts. The chain carries TRBV4-2 and TRBJ2-2, with D possibly matching TRBD2 (6 bases). The CDR3 extends over 16 amino acids. V lost 1 base and J 4 bases, leaving 13 bases between the germline ends. Germline V gene sequence: CDR1 LGHNA, CDR2 YNFKEQ. The CDR3 DNA follows: TGTGCCAGCAGCCAAGCACTTCTAGCGAGCACCGGGGAGCTGTTTTTT. Protein sequence: CASSQALLASTGELFF.

Only one count was recorded for this clone. The V call is TRBV27, the J call TRBJ1-5; D may be TRBD1 (5 bases). Germline V gene sequence: CDR1 MNHEY, CDR2 SMNVEV (reference sequence). Trimming removed 2 bases from V and 6 bases from J, with 11 bases in between. The CDR3 extends over 14 amino acids. CDR3 protein: CASSLTREVQPQHF. The CDR3 DNA is TGTGCCAGCAGTTTAACCAGGGAGGTTCAGCCCCAGCATTTT.

This sequence joins TRBV9 and TRBJ1-2; D is possibly TRBD1 (5 bases). Per the germline V gene, CDR1 is SGDLS and CDR2 is YYNGEE. This CDR3 region has 15 residues. Trimming took off 5 bases at V and 2 bases at J, with 16 bases between the two ends. The CDR3 here is CASRKEGGANYGYTF. The CDR3 bases are TGTGCCAGCAGGAAAGAGGGAGGGGCCAACTATGGCTACACCTTC.

The chain's CDR3 is CASSQDSLAGGYDEQYF. The CDR3 DNA reads TGTGCCAGCAGCCAAGATAGCCTAGCGGGAGGATATGACGAGCAGTACTTC. V gene TRBV4-2 combines with J gene TRBJ2-7; TRBD2 aligns across 11 bases. The germline V gene encodes CDR1 LGHNA and CDR2 YNFKEQ. The CDR3 has 17 residues. The V segment lost 0 bases and the J segment 5 bases; nucleotides outside the gene matches: 9.

The V and J genes are TRBV7-3 and TRBJ1-1, with D possibly TRBD1 on 5 matching bases. The germline gives CDR1 SGHTA, CDR2 FQGTGA. V lost 1 base to trimming and J lost 4 bases, with 19 bases between them. CDR3 size: 17 residues. The CDR3 coding sequence is TGTGCCAGCAGCTTAAGGGGCCTTGGGCAGGGCGCCACTGAAGCTTTCTTT. This sequence encodes CASSLRGLGQGATEAFF.

The V gene is TRBV5-1, the J gene TRBJ2-7; 8 nucleotides match TRBD2. CDR3 length equals 13 residues. CDR1 is SGHRS, CDR2 YFSETQ, per germline. V gave up 2 bases and J gave up 7 bases; unmatched junction bases: 5. The CDR3 here is CASSFSGDREQYF. CDR3 coding DNA: TGCGCCAGCAGCTTTAGCGGGGACCGGGAGCAGTACTTC.

V usage is TRBV2 and J usage is TRBJ1-3; no reliable D call. The germline V gene encodes CDR1 SNHLY and CDR2 FYNNEI. The CDR3 is 13 amino acids. The V and J ends lost 7 bases and 4 bases respectively, with 11 bases between them. The DNA for the CDR3 is TGTGCCAGCACACGGAGTGCCGGAAACACCATATATTTT. Translation: CASTRSAGNTIYF.

The chain has TRBV6-2 or TRBV6-3 and TRBJ1-6; unclear D gene. The CDR3 spans 15 residues. The ends were cut back, 5 bases at V and 9 bases at J, with 17 bases in the middle. Germline CDR1 reads MNHEY; CDR2 reads SVGEGT. CDR3 sequence (DNA): TGTGCCAGCAGTACCCCGCGACTTATAGGTTCACCCCTCCACTTT. Protein: CASSTPRLIGSPLHF.

The V call is TRBV9, the J call TRBJ2-5, with D tentatively TRBD2 (5 bases). The CDR3 covers 13 residues. V lost 0 bases to trimming and J lost 11 bases, with 14 bases between them. Per germline, CDR1 SGDLS and CDR2 YYNGEE. This CDR3 reads CASSVGPPWEQYF. CDR3 nucleotide sequence: TGTGCCAGCAGCGTAGGGCCCCCGTGGGAGCAGTACTTC.

This rearrangement joins TRBV27 to TRBJ1-6, with D unresolved. Germline CDR1 and CDR2: MNHEY and SMNVEV (reference sequence). Trimming removed 4 bases at V and 5 bases at J, with 9 bases between. The CDR3 is made up of 14 amino acids. CDR3 DNA: TGTGCCAGCAGTTCGAGACGGGATAATTCACCCCTCCACTTT. This encodes CASSSRRDNSPLHF.

In DNA, the CDR3 is TGCGCCAGCAGAGCTGCGGGAGGATCTTTTACCTACGAGCAGTACTTC. This gives the protein CASRAAGGSFTYEQYF. This chain uses TRBV5-1 with TRBJ2-7, with 8 nucleotides matching TRBD2. The CDR3 has 16 amino acids. CDR1 and CDR2 from the germline V gene are SGHRS and YFSETQ. J lost 2 bases, V lost 5 bases, and 12 bases had no gene match.

The CDR3 loop is CASRATGGHNSPLHF. CDR3 coding DNA: TGTGCCAGCAGGGCGACAGGGGGCCATAATTCACCCCTCCACTTT. J is TRBJ1-6 and V is TRBV2; 10 bases are shared with TRBD1. CDR3 length: 15 residues. Losses at the gene ends were 6 bases for V and 5 bases for J; bases not matched to a gene: 4. Germline V gives CDR1 SNHLY, CDR2 FYNNEI.